What follows describes a single TCR beta chain. It lacks a known antigen. Base quality data are lacking; no much larger clone is found one base away. In the germline V gene (reference sequence), CDR1 corresponds to MNHEY and CDR2 to SMNVEV. V trim: 9 bases; J trim: 7 bases; unmatched bases: 11. The CDR3 measures 13 amino acids from cysteine to phenylalanine. CDR3 DNA only is kept here, 39 bases in frame from base 1. This record belongs to a study of graft-versus-host responses after intestinal transplantation (dated by TCRdb to the early 2020s). A note on the overall study: The transplants that recipients received were multivisceral, liver-intestinal, or isolated intestinal. Every recipient was given anti-thymocyte globulin induction, followed by 3 to 4 years of maintenance tacrolimus and steroids. Donor T cell macrochimerism was defined as a peak of at least 4% donor T cells among recipient peripheral blood mononuclear cells. To identify alloreactive clones, pre-transplant mixed lymphocyte reaction products were sequenced and compared with unstimulated pre-transplant donor and recipient T cells. Instead of going to the commercial service, samples from a few later patients were sequenced in-house on an Illumina MiSeq and processed with MiXCR. Bulk TCR-beta CDR3 sequencing was used to track graft-versus-host and host-versus-graft alloreactive T cell clones in the graft, circulation and bone marrow after intestinal transplantation. The cohort enrolled under 25 intestinal transplant recipients including one retransplant, and a few patients lacking pretransplant specimens were excluded. Study-wide findings and limitations: GvH clones were detected in recipient bone marrow, and some appeared earlier in ileal mucosa or blood, consistent with an intestinal mucosal origin. Early after transplant, declines in HvG clones were associated with peak levels of circulating GvH clones. In patients with donor T cell macrochimerism, the allografts had high GvH to HvG T cell clonal ratios. The conclusions were limited by the relatively low number and heterogeneity of the intestinal transplant patients.

Explained via the paper, the time point label denotes: cells obtained before transplantation from donor or recipient. CD3+CD4+ and CD3+CD8+ populations were FACS-sorted from unstimulated pre-transplant donor and recipient cells taken from spleen or lymph nodes. Library preparation employed the immunoSEQ multiplex PCR assay. For most patients, genomic DNA was isolated with the Qiagen DNeasy Blood and Tissue Kit and sent frozen to Adaptive Biotechnologies for TCR sequencing. Adaptive Biotechnologies carried out high-throughput TCR-beta CDR3 sequencing of genomic DNA for most patients. For the original study's pipeline: Adaptive's ImmunoSEQ software supplied the TCR sequencing data for around 19 patients, while MiXCR and VDJtools were used to process three other patients. To correct CD4 versus CD8 sorting errors, sequences present in both subsets at a frequency ratio below 5:1 were removed. CDR3 nucleotide sequences shared by donor and recipient were removed because the origin of these sequences could not be assigned. Alloreactive clones required at least 2-fold expansion over unstimulated cells and minimum CFSE-low frequency of 0.002% (template counts) or 0.001% (read counts). Clones detected in sequenced pre-transplant spleen, lymph node, or MLR CFSE-low populations of the donor or recipient were defined as mappable. Cumulative frequency of alloreactive clones was calculated as a percentage of all sequences weighted by copy number. TCRdb re-hosts the immuneACCESS table, in-frame sequences only. Its copies lack some clones; in the studies checked, an unresolved V gene accounts for under half of them, and the cause for the rest is not known. The V and J calls and clone size come from that table; D and trimming were worked out from the DNA. The sample table lists 25,000 to 35,000 clones, about 80% of them with a count of one. Together, the top ten hold 15% to 20% of the sample.

This specimen consisted of unstimulated CD8+ T cells sorted from spleen or lymph node cells, obtained before intestinal transplant. The origin of this receptor is a human donor who received an intestinal transplant. The receptor chain draws on TRBV27 and TRBJ2-7, and 8 bases in between align with TRBD2. The CDR3 protein sequence reads: CASTTTGGWEQYF. The nucleotides are TGTGCCAGTACCACCACGGGGGGGTGGGAGCAGTACTTC.